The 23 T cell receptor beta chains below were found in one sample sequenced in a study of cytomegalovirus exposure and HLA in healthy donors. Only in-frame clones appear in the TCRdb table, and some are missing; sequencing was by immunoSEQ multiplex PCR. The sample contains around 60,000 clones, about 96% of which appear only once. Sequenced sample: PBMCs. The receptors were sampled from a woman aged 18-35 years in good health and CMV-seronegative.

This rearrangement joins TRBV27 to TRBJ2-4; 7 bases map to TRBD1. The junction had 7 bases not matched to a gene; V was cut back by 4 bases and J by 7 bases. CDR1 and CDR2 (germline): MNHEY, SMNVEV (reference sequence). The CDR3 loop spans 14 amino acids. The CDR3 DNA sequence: TGTGCCAGCAGTTACAGGGGCGAGAATAACATTCAGTACTTC. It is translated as CASSYRGENNIQYF.

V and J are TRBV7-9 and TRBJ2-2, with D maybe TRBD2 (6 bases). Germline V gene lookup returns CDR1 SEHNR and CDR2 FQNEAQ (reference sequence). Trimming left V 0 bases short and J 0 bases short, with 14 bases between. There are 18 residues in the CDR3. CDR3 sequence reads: CASSLARGVGTNTGELFF. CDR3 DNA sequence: TGTGCCAGCAGCTTAGCGCGGGGCGTAGGGACGAACACCGGGGAGCTGTTTTTT. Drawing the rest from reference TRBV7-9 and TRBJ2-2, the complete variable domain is DTGVSQNPRHKITKRGQNVTFRCDPISEHNRLYWYRQTLGQGPEFLTYFQNEAQLEKSRLLSDRFSAERPKGSFSTLEIQRTEQGDSAMYLCASSLARGVGTNTGELFFGEGSRLTVL.

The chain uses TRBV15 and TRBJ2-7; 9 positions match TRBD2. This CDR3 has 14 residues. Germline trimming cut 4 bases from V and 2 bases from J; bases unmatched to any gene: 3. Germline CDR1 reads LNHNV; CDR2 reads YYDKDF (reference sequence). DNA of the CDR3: TGTGCCACCAGCATGGCGGGGGGGGCCTACGAGCAGTACTTC. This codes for CATSMAGGAYEQYF. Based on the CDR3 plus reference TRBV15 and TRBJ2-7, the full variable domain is DAMVIQNPRYQVTQFGKPVTLSCSQTLNHNVMYWYQQKSSQAPKLLFHYYDKDFNNEADTPDNFQSRRPNTSFCFLDIRSPGLGDTAMYLCATSMAGGAYEQYFGPGTRLTVT.

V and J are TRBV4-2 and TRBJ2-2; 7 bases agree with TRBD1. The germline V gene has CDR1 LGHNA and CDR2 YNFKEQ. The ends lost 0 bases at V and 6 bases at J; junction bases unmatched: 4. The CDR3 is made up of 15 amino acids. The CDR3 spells CASSQDRTGAGELFF. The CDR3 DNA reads TGTGCCAGCAGCCAAGATCGCACAGGGGCCGGGGAGCTGTTTTTT.

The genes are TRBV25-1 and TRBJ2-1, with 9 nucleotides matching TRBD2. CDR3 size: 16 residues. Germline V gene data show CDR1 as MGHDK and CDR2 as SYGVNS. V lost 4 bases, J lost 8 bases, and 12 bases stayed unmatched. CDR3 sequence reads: CASSATRLAARDEQFF. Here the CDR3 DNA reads TGTGCCAGCAGTGCGACCCGACTAGCGGCTCGGGATGAGCAGTTCTTC. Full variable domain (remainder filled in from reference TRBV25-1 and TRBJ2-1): EADIYQTPRYLVIGTGKKITLECSQTMGHDKMYWYQQDPGMELHLIHYSYGVNSTEKGDLSSESTVSRIRTEHFPLTLESARPSHTSQYLCASSATRLAARDEQFFGPGTRLTVL.

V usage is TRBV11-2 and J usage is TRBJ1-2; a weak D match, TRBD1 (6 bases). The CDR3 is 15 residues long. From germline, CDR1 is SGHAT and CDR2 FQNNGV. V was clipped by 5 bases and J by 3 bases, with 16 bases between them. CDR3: CASSPSGGSHYGYTF. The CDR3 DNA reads TGTGCCAGCAGCCCCAGCGGGGGCAGCCACTATGGCTACACCTTC.

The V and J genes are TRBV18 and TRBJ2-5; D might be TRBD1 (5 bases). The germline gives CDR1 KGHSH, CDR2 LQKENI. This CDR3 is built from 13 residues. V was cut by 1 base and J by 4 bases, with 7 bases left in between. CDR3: CASSPRGRETQYF. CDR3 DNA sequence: TGTGCCAGCTCACCACGGGGCCGAGAGACCCAGTACTTC. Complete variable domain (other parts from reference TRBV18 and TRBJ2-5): NAGVMQNPRHLVRRRGQEARLRCSPMKGHSHVYWYRQLPEEGLKFMVYLQKENIIDESGMPKERFSAEFPKEGPSILRIQQVVRGDSAAYFCASSPRGRETQYFGPGTRLLVL.

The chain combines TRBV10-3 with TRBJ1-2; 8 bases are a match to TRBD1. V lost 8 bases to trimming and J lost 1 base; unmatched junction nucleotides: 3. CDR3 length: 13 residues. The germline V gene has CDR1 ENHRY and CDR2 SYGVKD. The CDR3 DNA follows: TGTGCCATCCAGACAGGGGTTAACTATGGCTACACCTTC. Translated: CAIQTGVNYGYTF.

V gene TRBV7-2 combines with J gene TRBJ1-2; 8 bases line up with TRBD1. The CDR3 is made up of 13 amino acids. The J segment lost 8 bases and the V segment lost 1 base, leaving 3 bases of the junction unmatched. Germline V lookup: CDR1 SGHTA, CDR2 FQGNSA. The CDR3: CASSLETGEGYTF. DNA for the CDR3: TGTGCCAGCAGCTTAGAGACAGGGGAGGGCTACACCTTC.

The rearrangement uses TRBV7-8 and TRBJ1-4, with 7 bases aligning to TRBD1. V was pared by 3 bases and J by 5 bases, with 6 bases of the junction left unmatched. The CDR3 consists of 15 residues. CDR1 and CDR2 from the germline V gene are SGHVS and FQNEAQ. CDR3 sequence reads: CASSLAGGWNEKLFF. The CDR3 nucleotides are TGTGCCAGCAGCTTGGCAGGGGGTTGGAATGAAAAACTGTTTTTT.

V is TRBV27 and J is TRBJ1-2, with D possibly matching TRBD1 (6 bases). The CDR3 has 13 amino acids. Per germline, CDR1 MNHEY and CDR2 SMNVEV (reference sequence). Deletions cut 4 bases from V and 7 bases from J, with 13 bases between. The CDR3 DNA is TGTGCCAGCAGTTCCCTACAGGGATTTGGCTACACCTTC. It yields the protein CASSSLQGFGYTF.

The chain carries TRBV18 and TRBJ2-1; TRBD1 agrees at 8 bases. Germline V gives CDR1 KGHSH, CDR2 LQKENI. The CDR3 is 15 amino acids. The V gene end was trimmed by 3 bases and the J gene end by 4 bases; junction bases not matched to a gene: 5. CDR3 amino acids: CASSPDRGGYNEQFF. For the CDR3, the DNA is TGTGCCAGCTCACCCGACAGGGGTGGGTACAATGAGCAGTTCTTC.

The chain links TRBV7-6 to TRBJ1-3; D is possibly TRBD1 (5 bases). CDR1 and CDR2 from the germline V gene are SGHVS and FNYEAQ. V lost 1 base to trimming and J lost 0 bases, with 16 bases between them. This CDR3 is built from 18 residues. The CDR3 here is CASSLGGWDLDSGNTIYF. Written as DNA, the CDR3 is TGTGCCAGCAGCTTAGGTGGCTGGGACTTAGACTCTGGAAACACCATATATTTT.

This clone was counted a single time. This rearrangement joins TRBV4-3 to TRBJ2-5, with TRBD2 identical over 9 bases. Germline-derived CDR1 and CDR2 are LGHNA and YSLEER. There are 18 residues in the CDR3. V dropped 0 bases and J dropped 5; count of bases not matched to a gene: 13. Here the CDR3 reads CASSQDGVSGGPGETQYF. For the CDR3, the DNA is TGCGCCAGCAGCCAAGATGGGGTTAGCGGGGGCCCCGGGGAGACCCAGTACTTC.

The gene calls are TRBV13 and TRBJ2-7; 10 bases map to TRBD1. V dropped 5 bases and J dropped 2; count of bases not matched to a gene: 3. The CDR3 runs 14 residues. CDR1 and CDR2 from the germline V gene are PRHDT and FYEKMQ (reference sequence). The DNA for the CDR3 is TGTGCCAGCAGCCCGACAGGGGGCCCCTACGAGCAGTACTTC. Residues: CASSPTGGPYEQYF. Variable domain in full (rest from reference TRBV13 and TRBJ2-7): AAGVIQSPRHLIKEKRETATLKCYPIPRHDTVYWYQQGPGQDPQFLISFYEKMQSDKGSIPDRFSAQQFSDYHSELNMSSLELGDSALYFCASSPTGGPYEQYFGPGTRLTVT.

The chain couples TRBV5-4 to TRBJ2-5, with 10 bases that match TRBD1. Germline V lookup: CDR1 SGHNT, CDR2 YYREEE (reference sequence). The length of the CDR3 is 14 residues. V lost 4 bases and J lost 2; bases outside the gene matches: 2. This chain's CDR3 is CASSMGQGQETQYF. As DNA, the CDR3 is TGTGCCAGCAGCATGGGACAGGGGCAAGAGACCCAGTACTTC.

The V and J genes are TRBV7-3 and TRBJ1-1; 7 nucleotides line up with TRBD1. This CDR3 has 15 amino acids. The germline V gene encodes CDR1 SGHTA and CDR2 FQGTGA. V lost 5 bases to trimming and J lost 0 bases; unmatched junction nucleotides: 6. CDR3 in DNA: TGTGCCAGCAGCCGCTCTGGGACAGTGAACACTGAAGCTTTCTTT. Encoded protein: CASSRSGTVNTEAFF.

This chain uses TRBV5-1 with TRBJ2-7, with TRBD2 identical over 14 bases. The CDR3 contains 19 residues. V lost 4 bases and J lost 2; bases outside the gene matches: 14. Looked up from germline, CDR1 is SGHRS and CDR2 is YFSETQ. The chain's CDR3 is CASSHPGGLAGAGAYEQYF. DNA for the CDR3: TGCGCCAGCAGCCACCCGGGGGGACTAGCGGGAGCGGGAGCCTACGAGCAGTACTTC.

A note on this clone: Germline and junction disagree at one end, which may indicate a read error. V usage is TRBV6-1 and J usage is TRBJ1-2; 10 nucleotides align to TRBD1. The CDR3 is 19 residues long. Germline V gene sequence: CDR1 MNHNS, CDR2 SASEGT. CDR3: CASREGPSGTGEGFKGYTF. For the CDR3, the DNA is TGTGCCAGCAGGGAAGGCCCCTCCGGGACAGGGGAGGGTTTTAAGGGCTACACCTTC.

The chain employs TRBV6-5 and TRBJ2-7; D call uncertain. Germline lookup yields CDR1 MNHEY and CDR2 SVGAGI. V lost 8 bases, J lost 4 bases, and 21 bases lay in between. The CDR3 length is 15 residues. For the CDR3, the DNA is TGTGCCAGCCGCCCCGGGTTTCTTGGTGGGTACGAGCAGTACTTC. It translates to CASRPGFLGGYEQYF.

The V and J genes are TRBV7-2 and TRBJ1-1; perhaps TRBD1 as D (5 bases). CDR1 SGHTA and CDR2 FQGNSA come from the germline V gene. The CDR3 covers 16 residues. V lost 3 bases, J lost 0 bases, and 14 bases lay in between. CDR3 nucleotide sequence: TGTGCCAGCAGCTTGGAGGGGTCAAAAATGAACACTGAAGCTTTCTTT. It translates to CASSLEGSKMNTEAFF.

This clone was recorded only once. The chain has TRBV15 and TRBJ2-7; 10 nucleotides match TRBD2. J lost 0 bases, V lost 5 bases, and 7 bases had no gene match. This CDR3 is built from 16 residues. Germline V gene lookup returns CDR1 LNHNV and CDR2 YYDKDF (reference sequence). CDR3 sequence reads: CATSRGLAGDSYEQYF. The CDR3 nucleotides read TGTGCCACCAGCCGGGGGCTAGCGGGGGACTCCTACGAGCAGTACTTC. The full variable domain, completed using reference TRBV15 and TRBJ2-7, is DAMVIQNPRYQVTQFGKPVTLSCSQTLNHNVMYWYQQKSSQAPKLLFHYYDKDFNNEADTPDNFQSRRPNTSFCFLDIRSPGLGDTAMYLCATSRGLAGDSYEQYFGPGTRLTVT.

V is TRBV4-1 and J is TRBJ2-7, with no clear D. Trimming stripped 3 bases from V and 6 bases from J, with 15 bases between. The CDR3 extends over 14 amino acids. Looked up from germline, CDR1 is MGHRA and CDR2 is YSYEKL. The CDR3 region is CASSHLTPQSEQYF. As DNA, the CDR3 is TGCGCCAGCAGCCACCTGACACCCCAATCCGAGCAGTACTTC.